The source of this T cell receptor beta chain is a study of blood T cell repertoires in COVID-19. On the study more broadly: Material from acute and convalescent COVID-19 was sourced from the United States, Italy and Spain. Sources were T cells, B-cell-depleted T cells, or PBMCs; the material itself was cDNA or gDNA.

Germline V gene data show CDR1 as SGHTA and CDR2 as FQGNSA. Trimming took 2 bases from V and 8 from J, leaving 15 bases between them. This CDR3 is built from 14 residues. Produced via immunoSEQ multiplex PCR; TCRdb's table is partial and in-frame only. The data show about 160,000 clones, approximately 92% seen once. The specimen was peripheral blood. This receptor was identified in a woman aged 45-60 years with acute or convalescent COVID-19. V usage is TRBV7-2 and J usage is TRBJ1-2; D may be TRBD1 (5 bases). DNA for the CDR3: TGTGCCAGCAGCTTAAGGGGTTTAAAGATGGGCTACACCTTC. This gives the protein CASSLRGLKMGYTF.